These 30 T cell receptor beta chains were sequenced from one sample in a study of cytomegalovirus exposure and HLA in healthy donors. Data came from immunoSEQ multiplex PCR; TCRdb stores just in-frame clones and leaves some out. The table has about 84,000 clones, roughly 90% seen once; the top ten hold 2% to 2.5%. Sequenced sample: PBMCs. Receptor source: a man aged 30-40 years in good health and CMV-seronegative.

Here the CDR3 reads CASRPGGFNTDTQYF. The CDR3 DNA reads as TGTGCCAGCAGGCCGGGGGGATTCAACACAGATACGCAGTATTTT. This chain connects TRBV6-6 to TRBJ2-3, with 7 bases fitting TRBD2. The CDR3 loop spans 15 amino acids. V shed 6 bases and J 2 bases; nucleotides not matched to a gene: 8. Germline CDR1 is MNHNY and CDR2 is SVGAGI (reference sequence).

The chain combines TRBV1 with TRBJ2-1; the table's D call of TRBD2 was not tested on the DNA. TRBV1 is a pseudogene. CDR3 length: 15 amino acids. CDR3 bases: TGCACCAGCAGCCAAGAGGAGACTAGCGGGAATGAGCAGTTCTTC. Translated: CTSSQEETSGNEQFF.

This chain uses TRBV11-3 with TRBJ2-3, with 7 bases aligning to TRBD2. Per germline, CDR1 SGHNT and CDR2 YENEEA. The CDR3 spans 15 residues. Trimming cost V 4 bases and J 4 bases; bases outside gene matches: 8. CDR3 coding DNA: TGTGCCAGCAGCTCTGGTGGGGGGGGACCAGATACGCAGTATTTT. It yields the protein CASSSGGGGPDTQYF. The complete variable domain, with remaining parts taken from reference TRBV11-3 and TRBJ2-3, reads EAGVVQSPRYKIIEKKQPVAFWCNPISGHNTLYWYLQNLGQGPELLIRYENEEAVDDSQLPKDRFSAERLKGVDSTLKIQPAELGDSAVYLCASSSGGGGPDTQYFGPGTRLTVL.

This clone was seen a handful of times. The CDR3 here is CSASLAGRQFF. CDR3 DNA: TGCAGTGCTAGCCTAGCGGGAAGGCAGTTCTTC. This chain links TRBV20-1 with TRBJ2-1; 9 bases fit TRBD2. Germline V gives CDR1 DFQATT, CDR2 SNEGSKA (reference sequence). The CDR3 sequence is 11 residues long. V gave up 3 bases and J gave up 12 bases; unmatched junction bases: 3.

The chain links TRBV6-6 to TRBJ1-2; 7 bases agree with TRBD1. The CDR3 has 15 residues. Germline loops: CDR1 MNHNY, CDR2 SVGAGI (reference sequence). Losses at the gene ends were 7 bases for V and 7 bases for J; bases not matched to a gene: 15. The CDR3 DNA reads as TGTGCCAGCAACAACCCGCGACAGGGACATGGTGGCTACACCTTC. Translated: CASNNPRQGHGGYTF.

This chain's CDR3 is CASSYSLNEKLFF. CDR3 in DNA: TGCGCCAGCAGCTACTCCCTTAATGAAAAACTGTTTTTT. The rearrangement links TRBV5-1 to TRBJ1-4; D unclear. The CDR3 runs 13 residues. CDR1 and CDR2 (germline): SGHRS, YFSETQ. V was shortened by 3 bases and J by 4 bases, with 7 bases between the two germline ends.

This chain connects TRBV27 to TRBJ2-2; unclear D gene. Germline V lookup: CDR1 MNHEY, CDR2 SMNVEV (reference sequence). This CDR3 is 15 amino acids long. V lost 4 bases and J lost 2, with 11 bases in between. CDR3 loop: CASSYVGLNTGELFF. The CDR3 nucleotides read TGTGCCAGCAGTTACGTCGGTCTCAACACCGGGGAGCTGTTTTTT.

The chain joins TRBV29-1 to TRBJ2-6; 9 bases align to TRBD1. CDR3 length: 19 amino acids. The germline gives CDR1 SQVTM, CDR2 ANQGSEA. V lost 4 bases and J lost 0; bases outside the gene matches: 13. The DNA of the CDR3 is TGCAGCGTTGGACCCCATCGGACAGGGGTCGCCTCTGGGGCCAACGTCCTGACTTTC. Amino acids: CSVGPHRTGVASGANVLTF.

This clone has a single count. The CDR3, as DNA: TGCAGCGTACGTACAGGGCCGAAGTTGGAGACCCAGTACTTC. This encodes CSVRTGPKLETQYF. This chain connects TRBV29-1 to TRBJ2-5; D is perhaps TRBD1 (6 bases). The CDR3 length is 14 residues. Germline CDR1 SQVTM, CDR2 ANQGSEA. V was pared by 6 bases and J by 5 bases, with 19 bases between.

This clone was seen only once. V is TRBV7-2 and J is TRBJ2-3; tentatively, D is TRBD2 (5 bases). V shed 5 bases and J shed 3 bases, with 21 bases lying between them. CDR1 and CDR2 (germline): SGHTA, FQGNSA. The CDR3 runs to 17 residues. The CDR3 DNA is TGTGCCAGCAGCCTCAATCCTCCCGGGTCGGGAACAGATACGCAGTATTTT. Amino acid sequence: CASSLNPPGSGTDTQYF.

V is TRBV7-3 and J is TRBJ2-2; 13 bases match TRBD2. Germline loops: CDR1 SGHTA, CDR2 FQGTGA. The CDR3 spans 18 residues. Germline trimming cut 5 bases from V and 6 bases from J; bases unmatched to any gene: 12. Written as DNA, the CDR3 is TGTGCCAGCAGCCGCCAGGGACTAGCGGGATTTGGGGCCGGGGAGCTGTTTTTT. Translation: CASSRQGLAGFGAGELFF. Based on the CDR3 plus reference TRBV7-3 and TRBJ2-2, the full variable domain is GAGVSQTPSNKVTEKGKYVELRCDPISGHTALYWYRQSLGQGPEFLIYFQGTGAADDSGLPNDRFFAVRPEGSVSTLKIQRTERGDSAVYLCASSRQGLAGFGAGELFFGEGSRLTVL.

DNA for the CDR3: TGTGCCAGCAGCATTTGGAGAGGCGTCCAAGAGACCCAGTACTTC. Translation gives CASSIWRGVQETQYF. The chain couples TRBV13 to TRBJ2-5, with D hard to call. The CDR3 has 15 amino acids. V lost 5 bases and J lost 1, with 14 bases in between. In germline, CDR1 is PRHDT, CDR2 FYEKMQ (reference sequence).

The chain employs TRBV9 and TRBJ2-7, with 7 bases identical to TRBD1. CDR1 and CDR2 (germline): SGDLS, YYNGEE. This CDR3 has 14 amino acids. V shed 4 bases and J 0 bases; nucleotides not matched to a gene: 4. The CDR3 here is CASSPAGGSYEQYF. For the CDR3, the DNA is TGTGCCAGCAGCCCCGCAGGGGGCTCCTACGAGCAGTACTTC.

This chain links TRBV25-1 with TRBJ2-3; 8 bases are a match to TRBD1. CDR1 and CDR2 (germline): MGHDK, SYGVNS. J was trimmed by 4 bases and V by 6 bases; bases with no gene match: 6. The CDR3 has 14 residues. This CDR3 is CASSRDRWADTQYF. The CDR3 nucleotides are TGTGCCAGCAGCCGGGACAGGTGGGCAGATACGCAGTATTTT.

This clone appeared once. The J gene is TRBJ1-4, the V gene TRBV7-9, with a possible D match to TRBD1 (5 bases). Trimming shortened V by 1 base and J by 5 bases, and 8 bases separated the two germline ends. The CDR3 covers 14 residues. The germline V gene encodes CDR1 SEHNR and CDR2 FQNEAQ (reference sequence). CDR3 nucleotide sequence: TGTGCCAGCAGCTTAGGGGGGGACAATGAAAAACTGTTTTTT. It specifies CASSLGGDNEKLFF.

This chain's CDR3 is CASSPGTGRPEAFF. Here the CDR3 DNA reads TGTGCCAGCTCACCAGGGACAGGGAGGCCTGAAGCTTTCTTT. The rearrangement links TRBV18 to TRBJ1-1; 9 positions match TRBD1. The germline CDR1 and CDR2 sequences are KGHSH and LQKENI. This CDR3 is built from 14 residues. With 2 bases clipped from V and 6 bases from J, the junction kept 4 bases outside the gene matches.

CDR3 sequence: CSDLAGDTQYF. CDR3 coding DNA: TGCAGCGACCTCGCGGGCGATACGCAGTATTTT. The chain links TRBV29-1 to TRBJ2-3; D possibly corresponds to TRBD2 (5 bases). Trimming left V 7 bases short and J 6 bases short, with 11 bases between. The CDR3 covers 11 residues. The germline CDR1 and CDR2 sequences are SQVTM and ANQGSEA.

The chain recombines TRBV10-1 with TRBJ1-5, with unresolved D. With 2 bases removed from V and 8 bases from J, the gap between germline ends came to 7 bases. Per germline, CDR1 WNHNN and CDR2 SYGVQD (reference sequence). The CDR3 spans 12 residues. For the CDR3, the DNA is TGCGCCAGCAGTGAGGCGGAGGAGCCCCAGCATTTT. Encoded protein: CASSEAEEPQHF.

This clone was seen a single time. The chain recombines TRBV10-2 with TRBJ2-7; 9 nucleotides agree with TRBD1. The V gene's germline CDR1 is WSHSY and CDR2 SAAADI. The ends lost 4 bases at V and 6 bases at J; junction bases unmatched: 10. This CDR3 has 15 amino acids. DNA for the CDR3: TGCGCCAGCAGTGTTGCCGGGACAGGGTCTAGCGAGCAGTACTTC. Encoded protein: CASSVAGTGSSEQYF.

The chain combines TRBV7-2 with TRBJ2-5, with 7 bases fitting TRBD2. This CDR3 contains 15 residues. Germline V CDR1 and CDR2: SGHTA, FQGNSA. Losses at the gene ends were 7 bases for V and 2 bases for J; bases not matched to a gene: 10. The CDR3 here is CASNLLGGLQETQYF. CDR3 DNA sequence: TGTGCCAGCAACCTACTCGGGGGACTACAAGAGACCCAGTACTTC.

This chain uses TRBV6-5 with TRBJ1-6; unclear D gene. The CDR3 consists of 15 residues. Trimming cost V 4 bases and J 5 bases, with 12 bases left between them. Germline values: CDR1 MNHEY, CDR2 SVGAGI. The DNA for the CDR3 is TGTGCCAGCAGTTGGTCGGTAACTCATAATTCACCCCTCCACTTT. Encoded protein: CASSWSVTHNSPLHF.

The chain recombines TRBV5-1 with TRBJ1-1, with D possibly TRBD1 on 6 matching bases. Trimming removed 3 bases at V and 2 bases at J, with 14 bases between. The germline CDR1 and CDR2 sequences are SGHRS and YFSETQ. This CDR3 spans 15 amino acids. In DNA form, the CDR3 reads TGCGCCAGCAGCTCGCGCCCGGGGGGCAACACTGAAGCTTTCTTT. Translated: CASSSRPGGNTEAFF.

Turning to this clone: The same CDR3 arises from other DNA sequences in this sample as well. J is TRBJ2-5 and V is TRBV28; the D gene is possibly TRBD2 (6 bases). Germline CDR1 and CDR2: MDHEN and SYDVKM. The CDR3 is 12 residues long. V was clipped by 6 bases and J by 1 base, with 6 bases between them. This chain's CDR3 is CASRGGQETQYF. The DNA of the CDR3 is TGTGCCAGCAGGGGGGGCCAAGAGACCCAGTACTTC. Supplemented by reference TRBV28 and TRBJ2-5, the full variable domain reads DVKVTQSSRYLVKRTGEKVFLECVQDMDHENMFWYRQDPGLGLRLIYFSYDVKMKEKGDIPEGYSVSREKKERFSLILESASTNQTSMYLCASRGGQETQYFGPGTRLLVL.

The chain has TRBV30 and TRBJ1-1; D gene uncertain. The CDR3 loop spans 15 amino acids. Per the germline V gene, CDR1 is GTSNPN and CDR2 is SVGIG (reference sequence). The V and J ends lost 1 base and 1 base respectively, with 13 bases between them. Here the CDR3 DNA reads TGTGCCTGGAGTGGTTACGGGATGGGGAACACTGAAGCTTTCTTT. Residues: CAWSGYGMGNTEAFF. The variable domain in full, with the rest retrieved from reference TRBV30 and TRBJ1-1, is SQTIHQWPATLVQPVGSPLSLECTVEGTSNPNLYWYRQAAGRGLQLLFYSVGIGQISSEVPQNLSASRPQDRQFILSSKKLLLSDSGFYLCAWSGYGMGNTEAFFGQGTRLTVV.

The rearrangement links TRBV6-1 to TRBJ1-1; a weak D match, TRBD1 (6 bases). The CDR3 is 14 residues long. CDR1 is MNHNS and CDR2 is SASEGT in the germline V gene. V shed 3 bases and J shed 0 bases, with 8 bases lying between them. In DNA form, the CDR3 reads TGTGCCAGCAGTGAGGGGACATTGAACACTGAAGCTTTCTTT. Translation: CASSEGTLNTEAFF.

The V gene is TRBV6-5, the J gene TRBJ1-4; D perhaps matches TRBD1 (6 bases). CDR3 length equals 13 residues. Germline V gene data show CDR1 as MNHEY and CDR2 as SVGAGI. The V gene lost 6 bases and the J gene lost 6 bases, with 11 bases spanning the gap. The CDR3 coding sequence is TGTGCCAGCAGAAACAGGGCCCATGAAAAACTGTTTTTT. It translates to CASRNRAHEKLFF.

The chain links TRBV4-2 to TRBJ2-5; no clear D gene. CDR3 length: 17 amino acids. Trimming took 0 bases from V and 2 from J, leaving 16 bases between them. Per germline, CDR1 LGHNA and CDR2 YNFKEQ. Here the CDR3 reads CASSQDPGLGSQETQYF. As DNA, the CDR3 is TGTGCCAGCAGCCAAGATCCTGGGTTGGGCAGTCAAGAGACCCAGTACTTC.

This chain joins TRBV7-2 and TRBJ2-1; 11 positions match TRBD2. After removal of 5 bases from V and 9 bases from J, the junction contained 9 bases not matched to a gene. CDR3 length: 15 residues. Per the germline V gene, CDR1 is SGHTA and CDR2 is FQGNSA. The CDR3 DNA reads TGTGCCAGCAGCCGAGGTACTAGCGGGAGTGTTGAGCAGTTCTTC. This translates into CASSRGTSGSVEQFF.

In its sample, this clone was seen once. The CDR3 nucleotides read TGCGCCAGCAGCCAAGCTCTAGCGGGGAGCACAGATACGCAGTATTTT. Translating gives CASSQALAGSTDTQYF. The chain recombines TRBV4-1 with TRBJ2-3, with 9 nucleotides matching TRBD2. The CDR3 length is 16 residues. The germline V gene has CDR1 MGHRA and CDR2 YSYEKL. V shed 1 base, J shed 0 bases, and the junction held 2 bases outside the gene matches.

The chain uses TRBV7-2 and TRBJ2-7, with 9 bases fitting TRBD2. Germline CDR1 is SGHTA and CDR2 is FQGNSA. The J segment lost 3 bases and the V segment lost 2 bases, leaving 8 bases of the junction unmatched. This CDR3 comprises 16 residues. Here the CDR3 DNA reads TGTGCCAGCAGCTTATCACAGGGACTAGCTCTCTACGAGCAGTACTTC. It is translated as CASSLSQGLALYEQYF.